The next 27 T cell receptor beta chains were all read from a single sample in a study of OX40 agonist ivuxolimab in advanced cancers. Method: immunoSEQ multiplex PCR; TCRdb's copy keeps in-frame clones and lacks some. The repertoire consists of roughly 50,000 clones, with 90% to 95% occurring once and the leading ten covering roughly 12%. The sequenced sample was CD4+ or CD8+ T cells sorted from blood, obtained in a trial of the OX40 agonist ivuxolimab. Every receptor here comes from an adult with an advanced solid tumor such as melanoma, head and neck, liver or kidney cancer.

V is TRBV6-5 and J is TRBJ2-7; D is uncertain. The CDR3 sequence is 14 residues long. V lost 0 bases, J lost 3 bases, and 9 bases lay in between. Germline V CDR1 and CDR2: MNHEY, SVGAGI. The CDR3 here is CASSYSSPDYEQYF. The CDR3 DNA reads TGTGCCAGCAGTTACTCGAGTCCTGACTACGAGCAGTACTTC.

The CDR3 protein is CASSASGAPNTEAFF. In DNA form, the CDR3 reads TGTGCCAGCAGCGCGTCTGGGGCACCGAACACTGAAGCTTTCTTT. This chain uses TRBV2 with TRBJ1-1; D perhaps matches TRBD1 (5 bases). The CDR3 is 15 residues long. The V and J ends lost 6 bases and 1 base respectively, with 15 bases between them. Germline V gene sequence: CDR1 SNHLY, CDR2 FYNNEI. The entire variable domain, with the rest obtained from reference TRBV2 and TRBJ1-1, is as follows: EPEVTQTPSHQVTQMGQEVILRCVPISNHLYFYWYRQILGQKVEFLVSFYNNEISEKSEIFDDQFSVERPDGSNFTLKIRSTKLEDSAMYFCASSASGAPNTEAFFGQGTRLTVV.

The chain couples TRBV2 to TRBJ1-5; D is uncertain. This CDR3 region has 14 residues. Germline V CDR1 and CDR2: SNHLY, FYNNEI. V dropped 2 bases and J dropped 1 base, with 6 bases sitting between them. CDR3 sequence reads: CASSESLSNQPQHF. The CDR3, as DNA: TGTGCCAGCAGTGAAAGTCTGAGCAATCAGCCCCAGCATTTT. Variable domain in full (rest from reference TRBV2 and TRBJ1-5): EPEVTQTPSHQVTQMGQEVILRCVPISNHLYFYWYRQILGQKVEFLVSFYNNEISEKSEIFDDQFSVERPDGSNFTLKIRSTKLEDSAMYFCASSESLSNQPQHFGDGTRLSIL.

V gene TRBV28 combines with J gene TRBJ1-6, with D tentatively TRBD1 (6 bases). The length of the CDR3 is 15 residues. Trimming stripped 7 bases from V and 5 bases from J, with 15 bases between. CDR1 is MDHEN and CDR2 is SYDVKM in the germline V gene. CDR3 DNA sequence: TGTGCCAGCATTTGGGGGGCAGGTAATAATTCACCCCTCCACTTT. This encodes CASIWGAGNNSPLHF.

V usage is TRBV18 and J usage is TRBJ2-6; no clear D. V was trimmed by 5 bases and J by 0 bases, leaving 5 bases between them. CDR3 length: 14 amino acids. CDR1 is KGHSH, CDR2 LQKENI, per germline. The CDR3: CASSIDSGANVLTF. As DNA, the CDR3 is TGTGCCAGCTCAATAGACTCTGGGGCCAACGTCCTGACTTTC.

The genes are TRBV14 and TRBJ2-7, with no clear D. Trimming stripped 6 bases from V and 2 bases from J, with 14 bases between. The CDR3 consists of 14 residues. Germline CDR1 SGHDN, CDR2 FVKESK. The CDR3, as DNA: TGTGCCAGCAGTCCTGATGACGAGACCTACGAGCAGTACTTC. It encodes CASSPDDETYEQYF.

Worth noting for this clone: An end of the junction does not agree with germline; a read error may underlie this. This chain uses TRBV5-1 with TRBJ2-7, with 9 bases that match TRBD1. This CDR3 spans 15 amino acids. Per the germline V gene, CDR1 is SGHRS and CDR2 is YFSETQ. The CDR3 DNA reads TGCGCCAGCAGCCCACCCACAGGGGGCTCCCACGAGCAGTACTTC. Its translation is CASSPPTGGSHEQYF.

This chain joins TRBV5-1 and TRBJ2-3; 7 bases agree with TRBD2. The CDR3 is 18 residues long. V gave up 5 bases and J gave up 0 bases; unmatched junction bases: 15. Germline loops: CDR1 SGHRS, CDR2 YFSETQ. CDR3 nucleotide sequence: TGCGCCAGCAGGTTTAATGGGATGGAGCGGGATAGCACAGATACGCAGTATTTT. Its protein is CASRFNGMERDSTDTQYF.

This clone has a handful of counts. CDR3 in amino acids: CASSLGRTYTEAFF. The CDR3 bases are TGTGCCAGCAGCTTGGGCAGAACCTACACTGAAGCTTTCTTT. V is TRBV7-2 and J is TRBJ1-1; D is undetermined. This CDR3 has 14 amino acids. V was cut by 3 bases and J by 3 bases, with 11 bases left in between. From germline, CDR1 is SGHTA and CDR2 FQGNSA.

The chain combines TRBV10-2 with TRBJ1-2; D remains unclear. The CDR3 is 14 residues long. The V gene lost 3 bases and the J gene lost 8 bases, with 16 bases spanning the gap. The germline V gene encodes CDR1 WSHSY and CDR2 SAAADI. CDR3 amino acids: CASSDRRRRGGYTF. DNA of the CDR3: TGCGCCAGCAGTGATCGGCGGCGAAGAGGGGGCTACACCTTC.

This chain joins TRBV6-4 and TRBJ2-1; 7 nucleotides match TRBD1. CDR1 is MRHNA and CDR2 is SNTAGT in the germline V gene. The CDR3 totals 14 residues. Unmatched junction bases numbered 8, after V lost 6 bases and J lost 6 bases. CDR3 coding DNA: TGTGCCAGCAGCTCTGACAGGGCGGGCAATGAGCAGTTCTTC. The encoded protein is CASSSDRAGNEQFF.

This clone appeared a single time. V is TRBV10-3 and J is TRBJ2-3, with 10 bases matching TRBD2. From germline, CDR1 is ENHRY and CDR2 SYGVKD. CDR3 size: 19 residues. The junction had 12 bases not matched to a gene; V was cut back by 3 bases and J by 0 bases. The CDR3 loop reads CAISDIVGLAVASTDTQYF. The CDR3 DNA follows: TGTGCCATCAGTGATATAGTTGGACTAGCGGTGGCTAGCACAGATACGCAGTATTTT.

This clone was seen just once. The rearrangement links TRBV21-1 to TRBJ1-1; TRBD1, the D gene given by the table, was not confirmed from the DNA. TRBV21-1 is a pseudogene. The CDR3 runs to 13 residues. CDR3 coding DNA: TGTGCCAGCAGCGCCCCAGGGAACACTGAAGCTTTCTTT. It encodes CASSAPGNTEAFF.

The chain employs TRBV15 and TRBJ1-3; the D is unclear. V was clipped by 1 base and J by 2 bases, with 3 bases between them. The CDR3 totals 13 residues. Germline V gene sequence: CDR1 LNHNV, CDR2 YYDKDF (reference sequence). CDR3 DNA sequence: TGTGCCACCAGCAGAGGGGCTGGAAACACCATATATTTT. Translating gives CATSRGAGNTIYF.

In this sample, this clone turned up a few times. CDR3 region: CASSTGVSREQYF. The CDR3, as DNA: TGCGCCAGCAGCACGGGAGTTTCACGCGAGCAGTACTTC. The chain is built from TRBV10-1 and TRBJ2-7, with D possibly matching TRBD2 (6 bases). Germline CDR1 and CDR2: WNHNN and SYGVQD (reference sequence). The length of the CDR3 is 13 residues. Trimming cost V 6 bases and J 6 bases, with 15 bases left between them.

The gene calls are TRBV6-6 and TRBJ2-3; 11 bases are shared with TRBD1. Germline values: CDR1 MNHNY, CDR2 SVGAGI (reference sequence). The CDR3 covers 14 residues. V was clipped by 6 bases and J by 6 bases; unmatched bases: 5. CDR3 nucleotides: TGTGCCAGCAGCTGGGGACAGGGGGGGGATACGCAGTATTTT. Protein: CASSWGQGGDTQYF.

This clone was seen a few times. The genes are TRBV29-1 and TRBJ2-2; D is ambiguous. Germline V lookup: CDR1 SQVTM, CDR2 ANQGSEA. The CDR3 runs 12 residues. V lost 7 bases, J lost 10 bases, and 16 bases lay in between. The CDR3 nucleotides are TGCAGCGCAGCCTCGTTAAGGAAGGAGCTGTTTTTT. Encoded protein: CSAASLRKELFF.

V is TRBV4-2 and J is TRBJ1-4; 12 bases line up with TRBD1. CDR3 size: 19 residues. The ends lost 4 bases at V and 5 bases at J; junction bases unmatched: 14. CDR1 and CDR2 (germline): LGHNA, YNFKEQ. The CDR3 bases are TGTGCCAGCAGCCTCCGTGTGTTGGGACAGGGGGCGAAAAATGAAAAACTGTTTTTT. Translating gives CASSLRVLGQGAKNEKLFF.

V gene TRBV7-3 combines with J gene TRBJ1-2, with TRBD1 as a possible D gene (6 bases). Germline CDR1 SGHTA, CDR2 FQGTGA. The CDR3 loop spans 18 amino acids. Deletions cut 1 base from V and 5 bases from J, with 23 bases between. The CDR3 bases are TGTGCCAGCAGCTTAATAAGGCCAGGGGACGAGAGCCGTTATGGCTACACCTTC. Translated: CASSLIRPGDESRYGYTF.

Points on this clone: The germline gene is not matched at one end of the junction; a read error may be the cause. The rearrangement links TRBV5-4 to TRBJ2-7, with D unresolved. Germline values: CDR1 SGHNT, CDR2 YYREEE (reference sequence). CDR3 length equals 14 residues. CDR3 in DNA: TGTGCCAGCAGCTCTGCCCTATGGTCCTCCGAGCAGTACTTC. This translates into CASSSALWSSEQYF.

The DNA for the CDR3 is TGCAGTGGCCTGGGCGAAACTGAAGCTTTCTTT. This sequence encodes CSGLGETEAFF. This chain links TRBV20-1 with TRBJ1-1; D is unclear. Trimming left V 7 bases short and J 5 bases short, with 11 bases between. This CDR3 is built from 11 residues. CDR1 is DFQATT and CDR2 is SNEGSKA in the germline V gene (reference sequence).

The DNA for the CDR3 is TGCAGCCTACAGGGGGCCTACGAGCAGTACTTC. Translated: CSLQGAYEQYF. The chain joins TRBV20-1 to TRBJ2-7; 8 bases fit TRBD1. CDR1 is DFQATT and CDR2 is SNEGSKA in the germline V gene (reference sequence). CDR3 length: 11 residues.

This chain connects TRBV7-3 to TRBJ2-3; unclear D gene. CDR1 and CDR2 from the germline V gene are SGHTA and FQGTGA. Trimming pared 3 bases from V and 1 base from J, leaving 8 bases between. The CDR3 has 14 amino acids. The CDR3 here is CASSFLSGTDTQYF. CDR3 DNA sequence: TGTGCCAGCAGCTTCCTCAGCGGCACAGATACGCAGTATTTT. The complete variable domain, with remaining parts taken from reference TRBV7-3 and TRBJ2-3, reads GAGVSQTPSNKVTEKGKYVELRCDPISGHTALYWYRQSLGQGPEFLIYFQGTGAADDSGLPNDRFFAVRPEGSVSTLKIQRTERGDSAVYLCASSFLSGTDTQYFGPGTRLTVL.

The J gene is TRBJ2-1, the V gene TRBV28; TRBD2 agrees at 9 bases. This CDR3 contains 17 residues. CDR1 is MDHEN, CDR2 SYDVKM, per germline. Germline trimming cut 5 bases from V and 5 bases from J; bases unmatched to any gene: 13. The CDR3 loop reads CASSPRPSGEYDNEQFF. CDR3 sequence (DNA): TGTGCCAGCAGTCCCCGTCCTAGCGGGGAGTACGACAATGAGCAGTTCTTC.

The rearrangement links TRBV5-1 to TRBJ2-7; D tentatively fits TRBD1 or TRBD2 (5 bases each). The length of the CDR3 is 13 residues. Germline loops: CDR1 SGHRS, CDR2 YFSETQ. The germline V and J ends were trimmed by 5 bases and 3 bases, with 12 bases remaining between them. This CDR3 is CASREGRSYEQYF. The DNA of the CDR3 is TGCGCCAGCAGAGAGGGACGGAGCTACGAGCAGTACTTC.

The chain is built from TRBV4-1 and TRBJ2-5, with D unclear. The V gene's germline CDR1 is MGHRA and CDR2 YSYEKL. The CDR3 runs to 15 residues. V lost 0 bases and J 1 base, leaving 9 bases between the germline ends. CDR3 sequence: CASSQESLVQETQYF. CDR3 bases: TGCGCCAGCAGCCAAGAATCGCTAGTCCAAGAGACCCAGTACTTC.

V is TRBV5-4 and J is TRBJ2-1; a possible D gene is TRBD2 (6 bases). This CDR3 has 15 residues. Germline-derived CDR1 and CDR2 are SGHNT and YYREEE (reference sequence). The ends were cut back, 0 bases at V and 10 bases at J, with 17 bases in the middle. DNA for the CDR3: TGTGCCAGCAGCTTGGGCGGGGCAGGGATGCGGGAGCAGTTCTTC. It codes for CASSLGGAGMREQFF.